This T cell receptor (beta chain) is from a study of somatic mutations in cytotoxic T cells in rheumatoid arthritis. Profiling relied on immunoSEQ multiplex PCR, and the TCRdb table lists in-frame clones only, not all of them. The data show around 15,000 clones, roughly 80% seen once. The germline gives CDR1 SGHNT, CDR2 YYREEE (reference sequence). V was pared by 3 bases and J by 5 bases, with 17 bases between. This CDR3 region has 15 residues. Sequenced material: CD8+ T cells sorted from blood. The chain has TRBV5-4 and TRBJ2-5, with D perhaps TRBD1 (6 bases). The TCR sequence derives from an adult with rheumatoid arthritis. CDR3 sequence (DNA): TGTGCCAGCAGCTACAGACCCTACCAGGGGGAGACCCAGTACTTC. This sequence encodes CASSYRPYQGETQYF.